This TCR beta chain appears in the sequencing data of a study of cytomegalovirus exposure and HLA in healthy donors. The PCR ran on 60 Vbeta and 13 Jbeta primers. Some clones are missing from TCRdb's copy, which holds only in-frame ones; the method was immunoSEQ multiplex PCR. The data show 160,000 or so clones, 70% to 85% seen once. Study-level findings and limits: Rarity characterized most TCR sequences, yet some public TCRs appeared in many donors.

With regard to this clone: Its matching antigen is unknown.

The CDR3 extends over 10 amino acids. Trimming removed 5 bases from V and 12 bases from J, with 13 bases in between. Germline V CDR1 and CDR2: DFQATT, SNEGSKA (reference sequence). The chain carries TRBV20-1 and TRBJ2-5, with D maybe TRBD2 (6 bases). Sequencing was carried out using PBMCs. This clonotype originated in a man aged 35-49 years in good health and CMV-seronegative. CDR3 amino acids: CSAPRDWEYF. DNA of the CDR3: TGCAGTGCTCCCCGGGACTGGGAGTACTTC.